This entry lists 20 T cell receptor beta chains sequenced from one sample in a study of cytomegalovirus exposure and HLA in healthy donors. This PCR relied on a set of 60 Vbeta primers and 13 Jbeta primers. Sequencing used immunoSEQ multiplex PCR; TCRdb keeps in-frame clones, though not all of them. The data hold about 110,000 clones, with roughly 75% observed a single time. The sequenced sample consisted of PBMCs. Receptor source: a man aged 40-49 years in good health and CMV-seronegative.

This chain uses TRBV19 with TRBJ1-6; a possible D gene is TRBD1 (5 bases). Germline CDR1 is LNHDA and CDR2 is SQIVND (reference sequence). The CDR3 extends over 13 amino acids. The V and J ends lost 5 bases and 7 bases respectively, with 9 bases between them. The CDR3 protein is CASSASGNSPLHF. CDR3 in DNA: TGTGCCAGTAGTGCGTCAGGGAATTCACCCCTCCACTTT.

The chain has TRBV7-9 and TRBJ1-1; D might be TRBD1 (6 bases). V gave up 5 bases and J gave up 4 bases, with 17 bases separating them. CDR1 and CDR2 from the germline V gene are SEHNR and FQNEAQ (reference sequence). This CDR3 contains 15 residues. CDR3 DNA: TGTGCCAGCAGCCGCGACGGACAGCCTACCACTGAAGCTTTCTTT. Its translation is CASSRDGQPTTEAFF.

Notes on this clone: One junction end disagrees with the germline gene, perhaps due to a read error. The rearrangement joins TRBV6-1 to TRBJ2-5, with D unclear. The CDR3 is 13 residues long. Germline CDR1 MNHNS, CDR2 SASEGT. The CDR3 nucleotides read TGTGCCAGCAGGGAAGGCGGTCGGGAGACCCAGTACTTC. This gives the protein CASREGGRETQYF.

This clone was seen more than once but under ten times. This chain uses TRBV9 with TRBJ2-7, with D possibly TRBD2 on 5 matching bases. The CDR3 is made up of 13 amino acids. V shed 4 bases and J shed 2 bases, with 10 bases lying between them. Germline CDR1 is SGDLS and CDR2 is YYNGEE. CDR3 nucleotides: TGTGCCAGCAGCCCCGCGGGTCCCTACGAGCAGTACTTC. Its translation is CASSPAGPYEQYF.

A few counts support this clone. The rearrangement joins TRBV6-6 to TRBJ1-1, with a tentative D call TRBD1 (6 bases). The CDR3 is made up of 12 amino acids. From germline, CDR1 is MNHNY and CDR2 SVGAGI (reference sequence). The germline V and J ends were trimmed by 11 bases and 12 bases, with 22 bases remaining between them. CDR3 protein: CAGKHGGQETFF. In nucleotides, the CDR3 is TGTGCCGGAAAGCATGGGGGACAAGAAACTTTCTTT.

J is TRBJ2-5 and V is TRBV5-8; 10 nucleotides match TRBD1. CDR1 is SGHTS and CDR2 is YDEGEE in the germline V gene. With 3 bases clipped from V and 4 bases from J, the junction kept 3 bases outside the gene matches. The length of the CDR3 is 14 residues. Written as DNA, the CDR3 is TGTGCCAGCAGCTCGACAGGGGGCTCAGAGACCCAGTACTTC. Protein: CASSSTGGSETQYF.

The chain joins TRBV7-8 to TRBJ2-3; a possible D gene is TRBD2 (6 bases). Germline assignment: CDR1 SGHVS and CDR2 FQNEAQ. V lost 1 base and J 5 bases, leaving 16 bases between the germline ends. The CDR3 loop spans 16 amino acids. The CDR3 loop reads CASSLVRGKVGDTQYF. The CDR3 coding sequence is TGTGCCAGCAGCTTAGTCCGGGGGAAGGTAGGAGATACGCAGTATTTT.

Concerning this clone: This specimen includes other DNA sequences encoding the same CDR3. This chain uses TRBV5-1 with TRBJ2-1; TRBD1 matches at 8 bases. The germline gives CDR1 SGHRS, CDR2 YFSETQ. This CDR3 spans 15 amino acids. The J segment lost 1 base and the V segment lost 0 bases, leaving 0 bases of the junction unmatched. CDR3 nucleotide sequence: TGCGCCAGCAGCTTGGGACAGGGGTCCTACAATGAGCAGTTCTTC. Its translation: CASSLGQGSYNEQFF.

The chain has TRBV10-3 and TRBJ2-3, with unresolved D. Trimming removed 5 bases from V and 1 base from J, with 10 bases in between. The CDR3 contains 14 residues. Germline CDR1 ENHRY, CDR2 SYGVKD. This CDR3 is CAISPVTGTDTQYF. The CDR3 DNA reads as TGTGCCATCAGTCCCGTCACGGGCACAGATACGCAGTATTTT.

The V gene is TRBV7-8, the J gene TRBJ2-1, with 8 bases identical to TRBD2. Trimming at V came to 3 bases and at J to 6 bases, leaving 7 bases not matched to a gene. The CDR3 runs 15 residues. The germline CDR1 and CDR2 sequences are SGHVS and FQNEAQ. The CDR3 DNA follows: TGTGCCAGCAGCTTCGAACTAGCGGTGGGCAATGAGCAGTTCTTC. Its protein product is CASSFELAVGNEQFF. The entire variable domain, with the rest obtained from reference TRBV7-8 and TRBJ2-1, is as follows: GAGVSQSPRYKVAKRGQDVALRCDPISGHVSLFWYQQALGQGPEFLTYFQNEAQLDKSGLPSDRFFAERPEGSVSTLKIQRTQQEDSAVYLCASSFELAVGNEQFFGPGTRLTVL.

This chain connects TRBV5-1 to TRBJ2-5; TRBD2 agrees at 14 bases. V dropped 4 bases and J dropped 2; count of bases not matched to a gene: 4. This CDR3 has 16 residues. Germline CDR1 SGHRS, CDR2 YFSETQ. CDR3 sequence: CASSATSGGAQETQYF. CDR3 coding DNA: TGCGCCAGCAGCGCGACTAGCGGGGGGGCACAAGAGACCCAGTACTTC. Looking up the rest from reference TRBV5-1 and TRBJ2-5 gives the full variable domain: KAGVTQTPRYLIKTRGQQVTLSCSPISGHRSVSWYQQTPGQGLQFLFEYFSETQRNKGNFPGRFSGRQFSNSRSEMNVSTLELGDSALYLCASSATSGGAQETQYFGPGTRLLVL.

V usage is TRBV7-2 and J usage is TRBJ2-3; 11 bases fit TRBD2. Germline V gene data show CDR1 as SGHTA and CDR2 as FQGNSA. This CDR3 has 16 amino acids. J gave up 7 bases and V 2 bases, and 8 bases lay outside the gene matches. The CDR3 DNA reads as TGTGCCAGCAGCTTATTTGGGACTAGCGGCGGATATACGCAGTATTTT. Translated, it gives CASSLFGTSGGYTQYF.

This clone was detected a few times. The chain links TRBV28 to TRBJ2-1; D not certain. Germline CDR1 MDHEN, CDR2 SYDVKM. The CDR3 runs to 13 residues. V lost 6 bases, J lost 6 bases, and 12 bases lay in between. CDR3 nucleotide sequence: TGTGCCAGCAGATCCCCTCGAGGCAATGAGCAGTTCTTC. This codes for CASRSPRGNEQFF.

The chain uses TRBV6-5 and TRBJ1-1; D gene uncertain. The length of the CDR3 is 13 residues. The V gene's germline CDR1 is MNHEY and CDR2 SVGAGI. Trimming took off 6 bases at V and 4 bases at J, with 12 bases between the two ends. The CDR3 bases are TGTGCCAGCAGGCAAAATCGGGGCACTGAAGCTTTCTTT. Translating it yields CASRQNRGTEAFF.

The chain carries TRBV6-6 and TRBJ2-4; possibly TRBD2 for D (6 bases). The length of the CDR3 is 15 residues. Germline V gives CDR1 MNHNY, CDR2 SVGAGI (reference sequence). The V and J ends lost 5 bases and 8 bases respectively, with 19 bases between them. The CDR3 sequence: CASSQGLDNRDIQYF. CDR3 DNA: TGTGCCAGCAGTCAGGGACTGGATAACCGTGACATTCAGTACTTC.

The genes are TRBV27 and TRBJ2-7; D possibly corresponds to TRBD2 (6 bases). The CDR3 is made up of 15 amino acids. V lost 4 bases and J lost 3, with 16 bases in between. From germline, CDR1 is MNHEY and CDR2 SMNVEV (reference sequence). CDR3 residues: CASSYRRGSDYEQYF. The CDR3 DNA follows: TGTGCCAGCAGTTACCGGCGGGGCTCGGACTACGAGCAGTACTTC.

J is TRBJ2-7 and V is TRBV18; the match to TRBD1 covers 9 bases. The junction had 9 bases not matched to a gene; V was cut back by 3 bases and J by 6 bases. The CDR3 sequence is 15 residues long. Germline CDR1 is KGHSH and CDR2 is LQKENI. The CDR3 DNA reads TGTGCCAGCTCACCGGACAGGGGCGATATAGGCGAGCAGTACTTC. Its protein is CASSPDRGDIGEQYF.

V and J are TRBV19 and TRBJ1-6, with D possibly TRBD1 on 6 matching bases. This CDR3 spans 14 amino acids. The germline V gene encodes CDR1 LNHDA and CDR2 SQIVND (reference sequence). The V end was cut by 1 base, the J end by 9 bases, with 10 bases between. The CDR3: CASSIAGVSSPLHF. The CDR3 DNA is TGTGCCAGTAGTATAGCAGGGGTAAGTTCACCCCTCCACTTT.

The V and J genes are TRBV2 and TRBJ2-3, with 9 bases fitting TRBD2. The V segment lost 11 bases and the J segment 6 bases; nucleotides outside the gene matches: 12. In germline, CDR1 is SNHLY, CDR2 FYNNEI. This CDR3 region has 14 residues. The chain's CDR3 is CAGRPGLAGDTQYF. In DNA form, the CDR3 reads TGTGCCGGACGACCGGGACTAGCAGGCGATACGCAGTATTTT.

V and J are TRBV7-2 and TRBJ1-2, with 8 bases aligning to TRBD1. With V trimmed by 5 bases and J by 1 base, 12 bases remained unmatched. Germline V gives CDR1 SGHTA, CDR2 FQGNSA. This CDR3 comprises 17 residues. The CDR3 nucleotides are TGTGCCAGCAGCCTAACAGGGGGGGCCTTGTTTAACTATGGCTACACCTTC. Translated, it gives CASSLTGGALFNYGYTF. Full variable domain (missing parts from reference TRBV7-2 and TRBJ1-2): GAGVSQSPSNKVTEKGKDVELRCDPISGHTALYWYRQSLGQGLEFLIYFQGNSAPDKSGLPSDRFSAERTGGSVSTLTIQRTQQEDSAVYLCASSLTGGALFNYGYTFGSGTRLTVV.